This TCR delta chain is drawn from a study of Vδ1+ human thymocytes. Study-wide findings and caveats: Thymic TRG and TRD repertoires appeared highly polyclonal.

This clone was counted a few times. Its matching antigen is unknown. The CDR3 contains 19 residues. The V end lost 0 bases, the J end lost 0 bases, and 20 bases lay between the germline ends. Germline CDR1 is TSWWSYY and CDR2 is QGS. The template was reverse-transcribed extracted RNA. Pooled V-gene forward primers with one constant-region reverse primer generated the CDR3 amplicons by multiplex PCR. TCRdb re-called the multiplex PCR reads with CATT. The sample includes more than 50,000 delta-chain clones, over 13% of them seen just once. The chain couples TRDV1 to TRDJ1; tentative D call: TRDD3 (6 bases). The sample comprised Vdelta1+ gamma-delta thymocytes from the thymus. The subset: FACS-sorted CD3+ TCRalphabeta- TCRVdelta1+ TCRVdelta2- thymocytes. The receptor's source is a girl under three years old who had congenital heart surgery. The DNA for the CDR3 is TGTGCTCTTGGGGAACTGTTAGTTCCCTTGGGGATCAACACCGATAAACTCATCTTT. It is translated as CALGELLVPLGINTDKLIF.